Here is one TCR beta chain with its context. Its target is not known. The record originates from a study of T cell responses to AZD1222 COVID-19 vaccine. Study in general: Doses given second, at about 4 or about 12 weeks, were pooled. Study-wide results and limits: Spike-wide coverage was observed for vaccine-associated CD4 TCRs, with dominant responses at 160-218 and 743-854. White British ancestry dominated among donors, who included more females, and clonal diversity was possibly underestimated. Of spike-specific TCRs, nearly half reportedly target regions left unmutated in variants.

Germline values: CDR1 MNHEY, CDR2 SVGEGT. This CDR3 comprises 14 residues. The V gene lost 5 bases and the J gene lost 0 bases, with 11 bases spanning the gap. TCRdb's table, derived via immunoSEQ multiplex PCR, lists solely in-frame clones and lacks some. The data contain around 71,000 clones, roughly 80% of them singletons. This sequence originates from an adult in good health. V usage is TRBV6-2 or TRBV6-3 and J usage is TRBJ2-7; weak D call: TRBD1 (6 bases). The material sequenced was peripheral blood, taken on day 0 of AZD1222 vaccination. As DNA, the CDR3 is TGTGCCAGCAGTCTGACAGGAGACTCCTACGAGCAGTACTTC. Residues: CASSLTGDSYEQYF.